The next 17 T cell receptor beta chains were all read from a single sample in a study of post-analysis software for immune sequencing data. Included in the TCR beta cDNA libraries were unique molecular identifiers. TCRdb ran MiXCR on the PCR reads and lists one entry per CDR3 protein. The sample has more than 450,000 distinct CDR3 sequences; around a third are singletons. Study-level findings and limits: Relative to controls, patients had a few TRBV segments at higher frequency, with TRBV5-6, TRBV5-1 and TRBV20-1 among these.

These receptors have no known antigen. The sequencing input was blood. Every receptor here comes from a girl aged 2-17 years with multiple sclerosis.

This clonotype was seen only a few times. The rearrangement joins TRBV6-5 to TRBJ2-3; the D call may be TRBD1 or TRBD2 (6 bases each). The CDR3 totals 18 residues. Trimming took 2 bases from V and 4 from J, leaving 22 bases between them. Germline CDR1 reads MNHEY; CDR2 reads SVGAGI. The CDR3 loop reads CASSYRSRGLGRPDTQYF. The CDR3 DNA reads TGTGCCAGCAGTTACCGATCCCGGGGGCTCGGAAGACCAGATACGCAGTATTTT.

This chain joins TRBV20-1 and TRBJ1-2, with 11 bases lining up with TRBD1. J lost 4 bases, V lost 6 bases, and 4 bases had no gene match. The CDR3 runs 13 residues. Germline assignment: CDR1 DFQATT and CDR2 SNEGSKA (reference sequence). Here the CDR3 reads CSARTGGIYGYTF. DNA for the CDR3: TGCAGTGCGAGGACAGGGGGCATCTATGGCTACACCTTC.

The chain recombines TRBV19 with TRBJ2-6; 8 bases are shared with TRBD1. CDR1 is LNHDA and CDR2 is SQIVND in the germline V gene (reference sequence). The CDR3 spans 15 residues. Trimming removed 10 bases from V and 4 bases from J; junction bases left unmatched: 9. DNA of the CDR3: TGTGCCACTCTGGACAGGGCATTGGGGGCCAACGTCCTGACTTTC. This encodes CATLDRALGANVLTF.

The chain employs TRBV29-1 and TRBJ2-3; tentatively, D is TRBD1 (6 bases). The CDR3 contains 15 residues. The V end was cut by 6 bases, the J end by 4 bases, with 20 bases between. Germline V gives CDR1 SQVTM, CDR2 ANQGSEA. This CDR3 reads CSVDGTLPAADTQYF. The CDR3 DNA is TGCAGCGTGGACGGGACACTTCCAGCCGCAGATACGCAGTATTTT.

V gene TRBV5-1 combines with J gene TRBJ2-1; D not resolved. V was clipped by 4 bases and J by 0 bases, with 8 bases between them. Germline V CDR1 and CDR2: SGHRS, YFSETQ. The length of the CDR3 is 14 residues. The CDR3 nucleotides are TGCGCCAGCAGCCCCTTGGCCTCCTACAATGAGCAGTTCTTC. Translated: CASSPLASYNEQFF.

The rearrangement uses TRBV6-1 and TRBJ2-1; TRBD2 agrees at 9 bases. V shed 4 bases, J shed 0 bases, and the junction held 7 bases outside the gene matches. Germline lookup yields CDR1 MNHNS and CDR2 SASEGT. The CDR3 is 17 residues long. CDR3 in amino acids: CASSAGTSLSSYNEQFF. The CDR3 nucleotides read TGTGCCAGCAGTGCGGGGACTAGCCTAAGCTCCTACAATGAGCAGTTCTTC.

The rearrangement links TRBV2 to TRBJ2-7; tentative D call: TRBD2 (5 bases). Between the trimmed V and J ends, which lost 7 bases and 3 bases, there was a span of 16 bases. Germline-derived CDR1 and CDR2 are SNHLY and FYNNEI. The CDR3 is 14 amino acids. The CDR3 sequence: CASTTGIVSYEQYF. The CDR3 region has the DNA TGTGCCAGCACAACGGGGATCGTCAGCTACGAGCAGTACTTC. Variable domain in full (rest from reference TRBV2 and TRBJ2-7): EPEVTQTPSHQVTQMGQEVILRCVPISNHLYFYWYRQILGQKVEFLVSFYNNEISEKSEIFDDQFSVERPDGSNFTLKIRSTKLEDSAMYFCASTTGIVSYEQYFGPGTRLTVT.

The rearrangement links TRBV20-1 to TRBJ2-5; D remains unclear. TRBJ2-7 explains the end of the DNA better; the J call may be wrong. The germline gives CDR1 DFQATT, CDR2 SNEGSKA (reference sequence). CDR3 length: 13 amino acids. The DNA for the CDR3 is TGCAGTGCCAGTGAACAGTCGAATAACGAGCAGTACTTC. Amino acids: CSASEQSNNEQYF.

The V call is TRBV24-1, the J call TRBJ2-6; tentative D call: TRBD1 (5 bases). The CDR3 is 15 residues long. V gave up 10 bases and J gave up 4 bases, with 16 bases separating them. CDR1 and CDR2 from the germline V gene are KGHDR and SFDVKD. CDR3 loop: CATGQGLSGANVLTF. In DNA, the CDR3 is TGTGCCACGGGGCAAGGCCTTTCGGGGGCCAACGTCCTGACTTTC.

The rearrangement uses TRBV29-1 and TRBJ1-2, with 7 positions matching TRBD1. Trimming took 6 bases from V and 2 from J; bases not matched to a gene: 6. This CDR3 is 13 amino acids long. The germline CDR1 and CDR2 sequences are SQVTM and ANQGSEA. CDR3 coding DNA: TGCAGCGTAAACGACAGGGCCAACTATGGCTACACCTTC. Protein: CSVNDRANYGYTF.

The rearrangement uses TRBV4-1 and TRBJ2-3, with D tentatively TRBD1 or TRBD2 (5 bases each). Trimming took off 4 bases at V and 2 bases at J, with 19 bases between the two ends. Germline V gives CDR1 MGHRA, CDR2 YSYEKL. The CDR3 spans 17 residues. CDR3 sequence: CASSLTWTPGATDTQYF. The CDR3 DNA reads TGCGCCAGCAGCCTAACTTGGACTCCCGGGGCCACAGATACGCAGTATTTT.

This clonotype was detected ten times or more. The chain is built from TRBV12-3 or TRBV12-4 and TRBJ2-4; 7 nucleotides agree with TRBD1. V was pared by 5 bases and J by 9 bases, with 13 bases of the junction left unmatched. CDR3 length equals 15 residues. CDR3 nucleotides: TGTGCCAGCAGTCCTCAGGGGGTGGGCTTGCCCATTCAGTACTTC. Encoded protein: CASSPQGVGLPIQYF.

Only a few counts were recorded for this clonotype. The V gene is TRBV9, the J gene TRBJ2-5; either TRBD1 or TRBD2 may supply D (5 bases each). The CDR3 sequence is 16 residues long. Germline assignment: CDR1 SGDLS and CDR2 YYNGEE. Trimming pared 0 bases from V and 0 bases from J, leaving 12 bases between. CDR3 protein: CASSVAEGTYQETQYF. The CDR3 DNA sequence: TGTGCCAGCAGCGTAGCTGAAGGGACGTACCAAGAGACCCAGTACTTC. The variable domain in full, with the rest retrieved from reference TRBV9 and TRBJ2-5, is DSGVTQTPKHLITATGQRVTLRCSPRSGDLSVYWYQQSLDQGLQFLIQYYNGEERAKGNILERFSAQQFPDLHSELNLSSLELGDSALYFCASSVAEGTYQETQYFGPGTRLLVL.

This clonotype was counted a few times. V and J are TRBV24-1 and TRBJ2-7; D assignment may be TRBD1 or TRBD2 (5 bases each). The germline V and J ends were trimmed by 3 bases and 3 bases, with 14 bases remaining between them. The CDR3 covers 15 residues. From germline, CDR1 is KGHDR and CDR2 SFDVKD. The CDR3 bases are TGTGCCACCAGTGATGTGGGGGACCTTTTCTACGAGCAGTACTTC. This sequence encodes CATSDVGDLFYEQYF.

CDR3 region: CSASGLAGFNEQFF. The CDR3 DNA reads TGCAGTGCGTCGGGACTAGCGGGGTTCAATGAGCAGTTCTTC. The chain links TRBV20-1 to TRBJ2-1; 13 nucleotides align to TRBD2. Germline V gives CDR1 DFQATT, CDR2 SNEGSKA (reference sequence). The length of the CDR3 is 14 residues. J lost 6 bases, V lost 6 bases, and 5 bases had no gene match.

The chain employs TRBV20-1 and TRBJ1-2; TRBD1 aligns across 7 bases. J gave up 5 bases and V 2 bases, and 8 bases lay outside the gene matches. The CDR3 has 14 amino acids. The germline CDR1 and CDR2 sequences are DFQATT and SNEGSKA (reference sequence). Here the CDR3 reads CSARTQGDLYGYTF. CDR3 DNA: TGCAGTGCTAGAACGCAGGGGGACCTATATGGCTACACCTTC.

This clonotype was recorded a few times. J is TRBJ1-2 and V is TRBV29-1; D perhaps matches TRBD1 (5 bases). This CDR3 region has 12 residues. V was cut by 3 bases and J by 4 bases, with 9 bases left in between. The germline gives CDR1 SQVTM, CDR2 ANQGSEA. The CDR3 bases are TGCAGCGTTGAGGGGGACGGCTATGGCTACACCTTC. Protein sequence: CSVEGDGYGYTF.